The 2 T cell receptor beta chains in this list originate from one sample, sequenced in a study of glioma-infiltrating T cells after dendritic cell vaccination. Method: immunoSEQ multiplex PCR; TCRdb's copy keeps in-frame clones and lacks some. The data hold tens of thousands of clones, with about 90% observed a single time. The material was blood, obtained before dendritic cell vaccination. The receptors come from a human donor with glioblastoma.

The CDR3 DNA follows: TGTGCCAGCAGCCAAATTAGGGACAGGGTGTACGAGCAGTACTTC. This translates into CASSQIRDRVYEQYF. The V call is TRBV6-1, the J call TRBJ2-7, with 9 bases identical to TRBD1. The ends lost 6 bases at V and 4 bases at J; junction bases unmatched: 10. This CDR3 comprises 15 residues. Germline V gene data show CDR1 as MNHNS and CDR2 as SASEGT.

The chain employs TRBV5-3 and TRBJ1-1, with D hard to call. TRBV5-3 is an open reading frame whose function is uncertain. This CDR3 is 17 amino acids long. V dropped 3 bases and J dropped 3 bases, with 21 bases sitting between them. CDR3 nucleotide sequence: TGTGCCAGAAGCTCGCCCCACCGGGGATGTTGGGACACTGAAGCTTTCTTT. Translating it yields CARSSPHRGCWDTEAFF.